The 19 T cell receptor beta chains listed next were all sequenced from one sample in a study of blood T cell repertoires in COVID-19 (dated by TCRdb to the early 2020s). Libraries were built with the immunoSEQ multiplex PCR assay. As stored in TCRdb, this immuneACCESS dataset retains in-frame rearrangements with V and J assigned. A fraction of the clones does not appear; measured against another copy, unresolved V genes explain less than half of the discrepancy, and the remainder lacks a known reason. A total of around 80,000 clones appear in this sample, 65% to 90% of them only once. The ten largest account for 9.6% of the sample. Source material: peripheral blood. Source of these receptors: a man over 45 with COVID-19, enrolled during active disease.

The V and J genes are TRBV9 and TRBJ1-1; D not resolved. Per the germline V gene, CDR1 is SGDLS and CDR2 is YYNGEE. The CDR3 covers 14 residues. V gave up 0 bases and J gave up 1 base, with 7 bases separating them. The CDR3 sequence is CASSVGSGNTEAFF. The CDR3 nucleotides read TGTGCCAGCAGCGTAGGCTCAGGGAACACTGAAGCTTTCTTT.

The V and J genes are TRBV12-3 or TRBV12-4 and TRBJ1-6; D call uncertain. V was shortened by 5 bases and J by 12 bases, with 11 bases between the two germline ends. This CDR3 contains 12 residues. In DNA form, the CDR3 reads TGTGCCAGCAGTCTCCTCGGGGAACCCCTCCACTTT. This gives the protein CASSLLGEPLHF.

The chain couples TRBV7-9 to TRBJ1-5, with D uncertain. The V gene lost 4 bases and the J gene lost 0 bases, with 10 bases spanning the gap. The CDR3 length is 15 residues. Germline CDR1 reads SEHNR; CDR2 reads FQNEAQ (reference sequence). As DNA, the CDR3 is TGTGCCAGCAGCTCTACCGGGGTTAGCAATCAGCCCCAGCATTTT. Translated, it gives CASSSTGVSNQPQHF.

The V gene is TRBV19, the J gene TRBJ1-1; possibly TRBD1 for D (5 bases). The V end lost 5 bases, the J end lost 5 bases, and 18 bases lay between the germline ends. From germline, CDR1 is LNHDA and CDR2 SQIVND (reference sequence). CDR3 length: 15 residues. CDR3 DNA: TGTGCCAGTAGTCGCCAAAGTGGGGGGAGGACTGAAGCTTTCTTT. Protein: CASSRQSGGRTEAFF.

The chain has TRBV19 and TRBJ2-7; 8 positions agree with TRBD2. Germline V lookup: CDR1 LNHDA, CDR2 SQIVND (reference sequence). The CDR3 extends over 15 amino acids. J lost 0 bases, V lost 4 bases, and 5 bases had no gene match. The CDR3: CASSKRETPSYEQYF. For the CDR3, the DNA is TGTGCCAGTAGTAAGCGGGAGACCCCCTCCTACGAGCAGTACTTC. Full variable domain (remainder filled in from reference TRBV19 and TRBJ2-7): DGGITQSPKYLFRKEGQNVTLSCEQNLNHDAMYWYRQDPGQGLRLIYYSQIVNDFQKGDIAEGYSVSREKKESFPLTVTSAQKNPTAFYLCASSKRETPSYEQYFGPGTRLTVT.

This chain links TRBV6-5 with TRBJ2-2, with 7 bases that match TRBD2. The CDR3 spans 15 residues. Germline V gene data show CDR1 as MNHEY and CDR2 as SVGAGI. Unmatched junction bases numbered 10, after V lost 6 bases and J lost 6 bases. CDR3 amino acids: CASSPRGGSSGELFF. The CDR3 DNA follows: TGTGCCAGCAGCCCACGTGGCGGGAGCTCCGGGGAGCTGTTTTTT.

The chain has TRBV2 and TRBJ2-1, with D maybe TRBD2 (5 bases). This CDR3 region has 13 residues. The germline CDR1 and CDR2 sequences are SNHLY and FYNNEI. Trimming shortened V by 6 bases and J by 5 bases, and 11 bases separated the two germline ends. The CDR3 loop is CASRTGLNNEQFF. CDR3 bases: TGTGCCAGCAGGACCGGACTGAACAATGAGCAGTTCTTC.

The chain couples TRBV24-1 to TRBJ2-3; D not certain. V was trimmed by 0 bases and J by 2 bases, leaving 11 bases between them. Looked up from germline, CDR1 is KGHDR and CDR2 is SFDVKD. The length of the CDR3 is 16 residues. CDR3 nucleotides: TGTGCCACCAGTGATTTGGCTGCCGGTCACACAGATACGCAGTATTTT. Protein: CATSDLAAGHTDTQYF.

J is TRBJ1-2 and V is TRBV6-5; a possible D gene is TRBD1 (5 bases). V gave up 7 bases and J gave up 6 bases, with 15 bases separating them. The CDR3 totals 13 residues. Germline assignment: CDR1 MNHEY and CDR2 SVGAGI. CDR3 bases: TGTGCCAGCAAATCCCAGGGCTTTCATGGCTACACCTTC. Residues: CASKSQGFHGYTF.

The rearrangement joins TRBV30 to TRBJ2-5, with TRBD2 matching over 10 bases. The junction had 11 bases not matched to a gene; V was cut back by 3 bases and J by 4 bases. This CDR3 contains 16 residues. Germline CDR1 GTSNPN, CDR2 SVGIG (reference sequence). The CDR3: CAWRATLAGARETQYF. CDR3 DNA sequence: TGTGCCTGGAGAGCCACTCTAGCGGGAGCGAGAGAGACCCAGTACTTC. The entire variable domain, with the rest obtained from reference TRBV30 and TRBJ2-5, is as follows: SQTIHQWPATLVQPVGSPLSLECTVEGTSNPNLYWYRQAAGRGLQLLFYSVGIGQISSEVPQNLSASRPQDRQFILSSKKLLLSDSGFYLCAWRATLAGARETQYFGPGTRLLVL.

The rearrangement joins TRBV27 to TRBJ1-5; 10 bases are shared with TRBD1. The germline V gene encodes CDR1 MNHEY and CDR2 SMNVEV (reference sequence). V dropped 4 bases and J dropped 7; count of bases not matched to a gene: 7. This CDR3 contains 15 residues. CDR3 DNA sequence: TGTGCCAGCAGTTCTCGACAGGGGGCGCGACAGCCCCAGCATTTT. Amino acids: CASSSRQGARQPQHF.

V and J are TRBV9 and TRBJ1-3; D is unclear. Trimming shortened V by 3 bases and J by 0 bases, and 16 bases separated the two germline ends. CDR3 length: 17 residues. Germline CDR1 reads SGDLS; CDR2 reads YYNGEE. The CDR3 protein is CASSAEGTFSSGNTIYF. The CDR3 DNA reads TGTGCCAGCAGCGCCGAGGGAACGTTCTCCTCTGGAAACACCATATATTTT.

The V call is TRBV6-4, the J call TRBJ1-2; TRBD1 matches 7 bases. This CDR3 comprises 15 residues. CDR1 MRHNA and CDR2 SNTAGT come from the germline V gene. V gave up 1 base and J gave up 4 bases; unmatched junction bases: 6. The CDR3 is CASSDLQGRRYGYTF. Here the CDR3 DNA reads TGTGCCAGCAGTGACTTACAGGGGAGACGCTATGGCTACACCTTC.

Only one count was recorded for this clone. This rearrangement joins TRBV5-8 to TRBJ2-1; D perhaps matches TRBD2 (5 bases). V lost 0 bases to trimming and J lost 15 bases, with 19 bases between them. The CDR3 sequence is 14 residues long. CDR1 and CDR2 (germline): SGHTS, YDEGEE. The CDR3 nucleotides are TGTGCCAGCAGCTTGGAGGGAGTACCGAGCATGGGGTTCTTC. This gives the protein CASSLEGVPSMGFF.

The table lists this clone with a few counts. The chain uses TRBV27 and TRBJ1-2; 9 bases align to TRBD1. The CDR3 is 13 amino acids. Looked up from germline, CDR1 is MNHEY and CDR2 is SMNVEV (reference sequence). V gave up 4 bases and J gave up 4 bases; unmatched junction bases: 1. In nucleotides, the CDR3 is TGTGCCAGCAGTTCGGACAGGGGCTATGGCTACACCTTC. It codes for CASSSDRGYGYTF.

This rearrangement joins TRBV28 to TRBJ1-5; D not resolved. Per the germline V gene, CDR1 is MDHEN and CDR2 is SYDVKM. Between the trimmed V and J ends, which lost 3 bases and 9 bases, there was a span of 18 bases. There are 15 residues in the CDR3. In nucleotides, the CDR3 is TGTGCCAGCAGTTTGCTCGTGGGGAGAAGACGGCCCCAGCATTTT. It is translated as CASSLLVGRRRPQHF.

This clone was detected a few times. J is TRBJ2-7 and V is TRBV5-6, with TRBD1 as a possible D gene (5 bases). V was trimmed by 3 bases and J by 3 bases, leaving 19 bases between them. Germline loops: CDR1 SGHDT, CDR2 YYEEEE. The CDR3 spans 16 residues. The CDR3 loop reads CASSWGIFGRNYEQYF. The DNA for the CDR3 is TGTGCCAGCAGCTGGGGCATATTCGGACGGAACTACGAGCAGTACTTC.

The chain links TRBV14 to TRBJ1-1, with TRBD1 identical over 8 bases. This CDR3 is 14 amino acids long. V lost 2 bases to trimming and J lost 6 bases; unmatched junction nucleotides: 5. The germline V gene has CDR1 SGHDN and CDR2 FVKESK. The CDR3 loop reads CASSQTGGRAEAFF. Written as DNA, the CDR3 is TGTGCCAGCAGCCAAACAGGGGGTCGGGCTGAAGCTTTCTTT.

This chain links TRBV30 with TRBJ2-3, with TRBD2 identical over 13 bases. The V and J ends lost 3 bases and 1 base, in that order; junction bases with no gene match: 10. This CDR3 spans 18 amino acids. The germline V gene encodes CDR1 GTSNPN and CDR2 SVGIG (reference sequence). CDR3: CAWSPLAGGISGTDTQYF. In DNA, the CDR3 is TGTGCCTGGAGCCCACTAGCGGGAGGGATTAGTGGCACAGATACGCAGTATTTT.